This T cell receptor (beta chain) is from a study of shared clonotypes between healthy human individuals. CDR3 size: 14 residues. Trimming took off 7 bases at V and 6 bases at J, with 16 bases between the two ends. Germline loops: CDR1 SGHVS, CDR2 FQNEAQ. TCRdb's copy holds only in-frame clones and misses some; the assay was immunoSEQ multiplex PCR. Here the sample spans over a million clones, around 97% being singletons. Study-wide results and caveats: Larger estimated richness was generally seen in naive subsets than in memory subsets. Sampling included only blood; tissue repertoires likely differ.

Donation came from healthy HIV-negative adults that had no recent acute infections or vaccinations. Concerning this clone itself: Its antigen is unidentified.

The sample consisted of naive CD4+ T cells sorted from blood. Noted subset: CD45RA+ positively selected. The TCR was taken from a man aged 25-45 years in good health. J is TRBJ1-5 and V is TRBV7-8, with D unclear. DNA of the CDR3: TGTGCCAGCACCTCCGGGCAGGCCACTCAGCCCCAGCATTTT. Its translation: CASTSGQATQPQHF.